Listed below are T cell receptor beta chains from one sample, sequenced in a study of shared clonotypes between healthy human individuals. Sequencing used immunoSEQ multiplex PCR; TCRdb keeps in-frame clones, though not all of them. The sample yields some 500,000 clones, approximately 94% seen once. Input material: naive CD4+ T cells sorted from blood. These receptors came from a woman in her 30s in good health. Each CDR3 is given with its conserved first and last residue. D genes are given only for firm matches. Rows give clone size only sometimes, using once, few, many, or a class for an expanded clone.

. . TRBJ1-5 TRBV4-1 TGCGCCAGCAGCCAAGATAAGTATCAGCCCCAGCATTTT CASSQDKYQPQHF
. . TRBJ1-1 TRBV28 TGTGCCAGCAGTCGGGTTCATGGCAGCTACACTGAAGCTTTCTTT CASSRVHGSYTEAFF
. . TRBJ1-4 TRBV5-1 TGCGCCAGCAGCTTGGAGGATGAAAAACTGTTTTTT CASSLEDEKLFF
. TRBD2 TRBJ2-2 TRBV4-1 TGCGCCAGCAGCCAACCGCGAGCGGGAGCGAACACCGGGGAGCTGTTTTTT CASSQPRAGANTGELFF
. . TRBJ1-4 TRBV2 TGTGCCAGCACGGGGGTCACGGGTGAGGGGAAACTGTTTTTT CASTGVTGEGKLFF
. . TRBJ2-1 TRBV5-1 TGCGCCAGCAGCTTGGGACTAGACGAGCAGTTCTTC CASSLGLDEQFF
. TRBD2 TRBJ2-7 TRBV10-2 TGCGCCAGCAGTGAGTTTAATAGCGGGAGTAGGGAGCAGTACTTC CASSEFNSGSREQYF
. TRBD2 TRBJ2-3 TRBV5-1 TGCGCCAGCAGCTTACGACTAGCAGCTAGCACAGATACGCAGTATTTT CASSLRLAASTDTQYF
. TRBD1 TRBJ1-4 TRBV20-1 TGCAGTGCTAGTCACGTACAGGGGGCTGGTTTT CSASHVQGAGF
. . TRBJ2-1 TRBV7-6 TGTGCCAGCAGCTCCCGGCCGGTAGCCGAGCAGTTCTTC CASSSRPVAEQFF
. . TRBJ2-3 TRBV7-9 TGTGCCAGCAGCTTAGGGGGCGCAACAGATACGCAGTATTTT CASSLGGATDTQYF
. . TRBJ1-2 TRBV9 TGTGCCAGCAGCGTAGGTGCGACAGTCAACTATGGCTACACCTTC CASSVGATVNYGYTF
. TRBD1 TRBJ2-7 TRBV7-2 TGTGCCAGCAGCTTCCGACCGAGGGGGCCGAACAGACACACCTACGAGCAGTACTTC CASSFRPRGPNRHTYEQYF
. . TRBJ2-3 TRBV27 TGTGCCAGCAGCCCGCGATGGAGCACAGATACGCAGTATTTT CASSPRWSTDTQYF
. TRBD1 TRBJ2-1 TRBV27 TGTGCCAGCAGTGATGACAGGGACTCCTACAATGAGCAGTTCTTC CASSDDRDSYNEQFF
. . TRBJ1-2 TRBV7-2 TGTGCCAGCAGCTTCGGGGGGGTAGGGTTTGGCTACACCTTC CASSFGGVGFGYTF
. TRBD1 TRBJ1-2 TRBV9 TGTGCCAGTCGGGACAGGGGGAGGAGAGGCTACACCTTC CASRDRGRRGYTF
. TRBD1 TRBJ2-2 TRBV28 TGTGCCAGCCTCACGCGACAGGGGGCGGGCACCGGGGAGCTGTTTTTT CASLTRQGAGTGELFF
. . TRBJ1-4 TRBV11-1 TGTGCCAGCAGCCCGTTGGAGGGCCATGAAAAACTGTTTTTT CASSPLEGHEKLFF
. . TRBJ1-2 TRBV28 TGTGCCAGCACTCCACTGGGTCGTGACGGCTACACCTTC CASTPLGRDGYTF
. . TRBJ1-4 TRBV5-4 TGTGCCAGCAGCTCCACGAACGAAAAACTGTTTTTT CASSSTNEKLFF
. TRBD1 TRBJ1-5 TRBV19 TGTGCCAGTGGAGTCCCCGGACAGGGCGGCAATCAGCCCCAGCATTTT CASGVPGQGGNQPQHF
once . TRBJ2-1 TRBV7-9 TGTGCCAGCAGCATCAGGGGGGGAGAGCAGTTCTTC CASSIRGGEQFF
. . TRBJ2-2 TRBV30 TGTGCCTTCGCGGGGCTAAGCGGAGCGAACACCGGGGAGCTGTTTTTT CAFAGLSGANTGELFF
once TRBD1 TRBJ2-7 TRBV27 TGTGCCAGCATGAGGGTACCGGGACAGGGTTCCTACGAGCAGTACTTC CASMRVPGQGSYEQYF
. TRBD1 TRBJ2-4 TRBV5-1 TGCGCCAGCAGCGGCAGGGGGCGGGACATTCAGTACTTC CASSGRGRDIQYF
. TRBD1 TRBJ1-2 TRBV19 TGTGCCAGTATGAGGGACAGGGCCTATGGCTACACCTTC CASMRDRAYGYTF
. . TRBJ2-7 TRBV27 TGTGCCAGCAGTCTGTCCCACGGCGACGAGCAGTACTTC CASSLSHGDEQYF
. . TRBJ2-7 TRBV28 TGTGCCAGCAGTGGAACGGGGCGCTCCTACGAGCAGTACTTC CASSGTGRSYEQYF
. . TRBJ2-1 TRBV27 TGTGCCAGCAGTTATCTCCCCCCGGGGGAACAGTTCTTC CASSYLPPGEQFF
. TRBD2 TRBJ2-7 TRBV5-4 TGTGCCAGCAGTCCGAGACTAGCGGGAGCTGAGCAGTACTTC CASSPRLAGAEQYF
. . TRBJ2-5 TRBV6-1 TGTGCCAGTCAGGGTAGCCAAGAGACCCAGTACTTC CASQGSQETQYF
. . TRBJ1-5 TRBV6-1 TGTGCCAGCAGGGCTAGTCGCAATCAGCCCCAGCATTTT CASRASRNQPQHF
. . TRBJ2-4 TRBV5-1 TGCGCCAGCAGCTGGGAAGCCAAAAACATTCAGTACTTC CASSWEAKNIQYF
once . TRBJ1-1 TRBV14 TGTGCCAGCAGCCGCCAATTAAGGGTGAGGACCACTGAAGCTTTCTTT CASSRQLRVRTTEAFF